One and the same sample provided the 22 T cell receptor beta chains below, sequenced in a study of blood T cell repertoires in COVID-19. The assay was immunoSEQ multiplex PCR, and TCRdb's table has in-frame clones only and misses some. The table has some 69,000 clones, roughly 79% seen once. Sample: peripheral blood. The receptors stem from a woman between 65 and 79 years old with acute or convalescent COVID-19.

The CDR3 region is CASSPGGGGNQPQHF. The CDR3 nucleotides are TGTGCCAGCAGCCCGGGAGGGGGCGGCAATCAGCCCCAGCATTTT. The J gene is TRBJ1-5, the V gene TRBV28, with 7 bases matching TRBD1. Germline assignment: CDR1 MDHEN and CDR2 SYDVKM. Trimming removed 6 bases from V and 2 bases from J; junction bases left unmatched: 7. CDR3 length equals 15 residues.

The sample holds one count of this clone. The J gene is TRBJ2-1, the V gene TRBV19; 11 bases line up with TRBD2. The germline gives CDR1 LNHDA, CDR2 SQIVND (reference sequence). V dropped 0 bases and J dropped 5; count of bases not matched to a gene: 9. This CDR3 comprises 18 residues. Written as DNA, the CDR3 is TGTGCCAGTAGTATAGATCTAGTGGGACTAGCGGCCGACAATGAGCAGTTCTTC. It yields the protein CASSIDLVGLAADNEQFF.

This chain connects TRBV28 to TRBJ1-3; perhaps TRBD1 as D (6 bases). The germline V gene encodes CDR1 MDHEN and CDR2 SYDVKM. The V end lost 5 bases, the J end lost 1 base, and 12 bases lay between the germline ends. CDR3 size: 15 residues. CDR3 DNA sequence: TGTGCCAGCAGTCTCCCACAGGGTTCTGGAAACACCATATATTTT. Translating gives CASSLPQGSGNTIYF.

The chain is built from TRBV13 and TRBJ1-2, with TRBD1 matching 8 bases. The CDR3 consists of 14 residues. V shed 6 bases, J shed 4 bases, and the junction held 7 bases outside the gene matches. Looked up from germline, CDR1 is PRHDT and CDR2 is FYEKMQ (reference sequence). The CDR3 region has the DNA TGTGCCAGCAGACCTACGGACAGGGTCTATGGCTACACCTTC. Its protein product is CASRPTDRVYGYTF.

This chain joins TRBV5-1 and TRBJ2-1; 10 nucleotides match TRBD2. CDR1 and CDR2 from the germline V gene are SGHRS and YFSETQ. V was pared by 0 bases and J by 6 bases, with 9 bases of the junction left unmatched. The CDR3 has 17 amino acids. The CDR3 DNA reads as TGCGCCAGCAGCTTGGTGGCTAGCGGGAGTCGGCCCAATGAGCAGTTCTTC. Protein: CASSLVASGSRPNEQFF.

Written as DNA, the CDR3 is TGTGCCAGCTCACCACCGACAGGTATGAACACTGAAGCTTTCTTT. This encodes CASSPPTGMNTEAFF. The V and J genes are TRBV18 and TRBJ1-1, with a possible D match to TRBD1 (6 bases). Germline V lookup: CDR1 KGHSH, CDR2 LQKENI. Trimming stripped 0 bases from V and 0 bases from J, with 8 bases between. CDR3 length equals 15 residues.

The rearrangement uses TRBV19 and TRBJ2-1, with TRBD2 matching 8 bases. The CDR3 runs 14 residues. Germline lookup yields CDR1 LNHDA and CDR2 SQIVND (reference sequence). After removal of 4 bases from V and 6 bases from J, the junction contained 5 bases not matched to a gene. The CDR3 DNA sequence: TGTGCCAGTAGTAGGGGACTAGGTTCCAATGAGCAGTTCTTC. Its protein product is CASSRGLGSNEQFF.

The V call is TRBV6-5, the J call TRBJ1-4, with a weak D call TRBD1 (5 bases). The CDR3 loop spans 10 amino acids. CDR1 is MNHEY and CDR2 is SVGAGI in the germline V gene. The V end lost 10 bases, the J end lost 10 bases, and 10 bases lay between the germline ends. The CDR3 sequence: CATFQGKLFF. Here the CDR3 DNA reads TGTGCCACCTTCCAGGGAAAACTGTTTTTT.

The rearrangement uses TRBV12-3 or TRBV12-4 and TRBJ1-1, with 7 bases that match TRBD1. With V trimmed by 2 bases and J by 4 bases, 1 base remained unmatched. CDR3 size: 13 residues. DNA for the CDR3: TGTGCCAGCAGTTTAACAGGGGCCACTGAAGCTTTCTTT. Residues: CASSLTGATEAFF.

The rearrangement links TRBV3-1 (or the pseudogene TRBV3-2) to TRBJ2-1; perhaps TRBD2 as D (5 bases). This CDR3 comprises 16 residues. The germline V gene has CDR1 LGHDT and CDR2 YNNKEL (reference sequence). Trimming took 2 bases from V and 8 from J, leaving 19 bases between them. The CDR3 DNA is TGTGCCAGCAGCCAAACTAGGTCGAGTGTATTGGATGAGCAGTTCTTC. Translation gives CASSQTRSSVLDEQFF.

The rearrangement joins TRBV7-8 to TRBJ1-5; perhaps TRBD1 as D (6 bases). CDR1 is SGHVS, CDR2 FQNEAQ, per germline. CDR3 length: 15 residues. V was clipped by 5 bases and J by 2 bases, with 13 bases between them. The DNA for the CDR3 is TGTGCCAGCAGCCGGGTAGGGGGGGGCAATCAGCCCCAGCATTTT. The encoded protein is CASSRVGGGNQPQHF.

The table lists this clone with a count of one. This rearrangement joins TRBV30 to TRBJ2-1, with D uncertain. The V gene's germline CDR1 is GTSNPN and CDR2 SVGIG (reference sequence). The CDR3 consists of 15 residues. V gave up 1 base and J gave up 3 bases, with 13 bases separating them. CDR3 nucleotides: TGTGCCTGGAGTGGTAGGAGACCTAACTACAATGAGCAGTTCTTC. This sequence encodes CAWSGRRPNYNEQFF.

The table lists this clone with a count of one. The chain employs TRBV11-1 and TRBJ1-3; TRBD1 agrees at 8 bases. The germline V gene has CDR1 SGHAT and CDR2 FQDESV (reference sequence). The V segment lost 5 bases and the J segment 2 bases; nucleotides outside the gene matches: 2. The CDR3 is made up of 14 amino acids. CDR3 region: CASSPDRAGNTIYF. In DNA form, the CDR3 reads TGTGCCAGCAGCCCGGACAGGGCTGGAAACACCATATATTTT.

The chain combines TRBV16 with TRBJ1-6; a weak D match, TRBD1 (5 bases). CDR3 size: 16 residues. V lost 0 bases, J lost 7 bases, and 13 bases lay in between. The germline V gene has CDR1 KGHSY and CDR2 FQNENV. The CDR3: CASSQSGQVENSPLHF. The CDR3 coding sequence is TGTGCCAGCAGCCAATCGGGGCAGGTGGAAAATTCACCCCTCCACTTT.

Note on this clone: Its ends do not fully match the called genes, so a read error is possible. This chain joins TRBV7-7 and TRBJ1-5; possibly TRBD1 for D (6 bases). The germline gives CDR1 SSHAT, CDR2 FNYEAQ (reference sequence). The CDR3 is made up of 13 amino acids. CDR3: CASSLDRNQPQHF. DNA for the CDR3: TGTGCTAGCAGCTTAGACAGGAATCAGCCCCAGCATTTT.

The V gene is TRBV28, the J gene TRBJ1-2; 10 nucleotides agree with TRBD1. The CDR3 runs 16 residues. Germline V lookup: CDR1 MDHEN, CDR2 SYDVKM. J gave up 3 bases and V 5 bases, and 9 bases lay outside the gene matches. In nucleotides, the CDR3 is TGTGCCAGCAGTAGCGGACAGGGGGGATCCCACTATGGCTACACCTTC. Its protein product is CASSSGQGGSHYGYTF.

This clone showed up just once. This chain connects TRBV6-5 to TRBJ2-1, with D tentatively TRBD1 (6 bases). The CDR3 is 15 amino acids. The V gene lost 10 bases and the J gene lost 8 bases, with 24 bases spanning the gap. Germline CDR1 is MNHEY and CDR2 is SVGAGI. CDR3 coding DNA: TGTGCCACCAAAAGGGTACAGGGAAGGGCTGATGAGCAGTTCTTC. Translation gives CATKRVQGRADEQFF.

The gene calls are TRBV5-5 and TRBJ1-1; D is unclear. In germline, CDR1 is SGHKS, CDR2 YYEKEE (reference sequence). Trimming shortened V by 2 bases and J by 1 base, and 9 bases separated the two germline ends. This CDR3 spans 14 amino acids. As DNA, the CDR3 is TGTGCCAGCAGCTTCGTACAGCCGAACACTGAAGCTTTCTTT. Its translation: CASSFVQPNTEAFF.

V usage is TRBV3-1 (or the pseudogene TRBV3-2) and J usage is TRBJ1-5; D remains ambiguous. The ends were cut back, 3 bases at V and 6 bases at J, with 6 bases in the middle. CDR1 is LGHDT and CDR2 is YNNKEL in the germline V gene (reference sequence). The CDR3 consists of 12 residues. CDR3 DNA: TGTGCCAGCAGCCAGGGAGTTCAGCCCCAGCATTTT. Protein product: CASSQGVQPQHF.

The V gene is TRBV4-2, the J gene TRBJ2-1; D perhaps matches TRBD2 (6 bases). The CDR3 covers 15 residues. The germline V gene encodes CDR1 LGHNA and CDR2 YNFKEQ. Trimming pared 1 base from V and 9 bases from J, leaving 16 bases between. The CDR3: CASSQGDAGGGEQFF. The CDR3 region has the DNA TGTGCCAGCAGCCAAGGGGACGCTGGGGGAGGTGAGCAGTTCTTC.

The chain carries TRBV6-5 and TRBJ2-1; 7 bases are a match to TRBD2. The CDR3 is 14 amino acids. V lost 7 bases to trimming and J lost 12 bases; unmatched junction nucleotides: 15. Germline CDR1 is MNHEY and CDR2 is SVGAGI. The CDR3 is CASNILAVLEGQFF. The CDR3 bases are TGTGCCAGCAACATTCTAGCGGTCCTGGAAGGGCAGTTCTTC.

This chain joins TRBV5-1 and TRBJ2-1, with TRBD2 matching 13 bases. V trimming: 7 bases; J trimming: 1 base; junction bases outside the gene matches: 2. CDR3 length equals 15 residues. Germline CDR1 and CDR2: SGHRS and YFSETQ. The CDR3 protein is CASRTSGSSYNEQFF. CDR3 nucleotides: TGCGCCAGCCGGACTAGCGGGAGTTCCTACAATGAGCAGTTCTTC.